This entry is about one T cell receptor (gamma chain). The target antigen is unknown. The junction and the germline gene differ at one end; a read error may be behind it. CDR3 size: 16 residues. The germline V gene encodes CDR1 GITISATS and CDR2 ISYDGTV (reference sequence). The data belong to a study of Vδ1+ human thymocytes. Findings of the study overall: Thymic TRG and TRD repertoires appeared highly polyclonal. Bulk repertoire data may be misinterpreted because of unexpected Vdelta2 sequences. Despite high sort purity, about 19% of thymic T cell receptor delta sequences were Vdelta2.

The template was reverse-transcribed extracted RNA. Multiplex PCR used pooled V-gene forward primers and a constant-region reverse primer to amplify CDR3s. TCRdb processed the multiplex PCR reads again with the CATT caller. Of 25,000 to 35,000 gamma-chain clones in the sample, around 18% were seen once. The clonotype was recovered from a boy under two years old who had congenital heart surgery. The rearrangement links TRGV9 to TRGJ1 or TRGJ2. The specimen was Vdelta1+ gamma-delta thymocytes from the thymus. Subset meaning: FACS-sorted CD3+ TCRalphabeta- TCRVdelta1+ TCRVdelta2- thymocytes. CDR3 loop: CALWVVHYHTYYKKLF. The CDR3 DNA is TGTGCCTTGTGGGTGGTGCATTACCATACTTATTATAAGAAACTCTTT.